The clone carrying this T cell receptor (beta chain) was seen at least ten times. Its antigen is as yet unknown. The CDR3 has 14 amino acids. With 6 bases clipped from V and 2 bases from J, the junction kept 6 bases outside the gene matches. Germline values: CDR1 DFQATT, CDR2 SNEGSKA (reference sequence). The data were taken from a study of T cells in Graves' hyperthyroidism and ophthalmopathy. Study-level points and caveats: Ophthalmopathy got predicted by the model a median around six months before its onset.

TCR beta CDR3 sequences were amplified from RNA transcripts. TCR CDR3 regions were first amplified by RT-PCR with HTBI primers. TCRdb re-analysed the multiplex PCR reads in MiXCR, keeping a single row per CDR3 protein. The table includes 490,000 or so distinct CDR3 sequences, 46% detected once. Thyroid ultrasound and orbital computed tomography, with clinical symptoms and serum thyroxine and TRAb, informed diagnoses. The sequence was collected from an adult woman with Graves' disease, either hyperthyroidism or ophthalmopathy (not recorded which). The material sequenced was peripheral blood or thyroid tissue (not recorded which). The chain combines TRBV20-1 with TRBJ1-5, with TRBD1 identical over 8 bases. The CDR3 protein is CSAPTGARNQPQHF. The CDR3 region has the DNA TGCAGTGCGCCGACAGGGGCTCGCAATCAGCCCCAGCATTTT.